This is a list of T cell receptor beta chains from one sample in a study of long-term antiretroviral therapy in people with HIV. Profiled with immunoSEQ multiplex PCR; TCRdb holds only in-frame clones, not every one. This table has tens of thousands of clones, about 86% appearing once. The sample here was unsorted PBMCs, taken 0.8 years after starting antiretroviral therapy. These receptors were taken from a woman younger than 45 with HIV. Each CDR3 is given with its conserved first and last residue. The D gene is left open where the match is weak. Size tells how often a clone was seen (once, few, many) or the class of an expanded clone, and some rows leave it out.

>TRBV29-1|TRBD2|TRBJ2-2|.
CSGELAGADTGELFF
TGCAGCGGGGAACTAGCGGGGGCCGACACCGGGGAGCTGTTTTTT
>TRBV7-9|.|TRBJ1-6|.
CASSLVGNNSPLHF
TGTGCCAGCAGCTTAGTCGGGAATAATTCACCCCTCCACTTT
>TRBV2|TRBD1|TRBJ2-2|.
CASMTGGRTGELFF
TGTGCCAGCATGACAGGGGGGCGCACCGGGGAGCTGTTTTTT
>TRBV5-6|.|TRBJ1-2|once
CASSSGARYGYTF
TGTGCCAGCAGCTCAGGGGCCAGGTATGGCTACACCTTC
>TRBV29-1|TRBD1|TRBJ2-2|.
CSVEGTGLTGELFF
TGCAGCGTTGAGGGGACAGGGTTGACCGGGGAGCTGTTTTTT
>TRBV2|TRBD1|TRBJ2-1|.
CASSQTGVSYNEQFF
TGTGCCAGCAGCCAGACAGGGGTATCCTACAATGAGCAGTTCTTC
>TRBV6-1|.|TRBJ1-3|once
CASSGGRLNTIYF
TGTGCCAGCAGTGGCGGCAGATTAAACACCATATATTTT
>TRBV9|.|TRBJ1-2|.
CASSGQGLRYGYTF
TGTGCCAGCAGCGGACAAGGATTACGCTATGGCTACACCTTC
>TRBV7-9|.|TRBJ2-2|.
CASTEGGGAGELFF
TGTGCCAGCACCGAGGGGGGGGGCGCTGGGGAGCTGTTTTTT
>TRBV6-1|.|TRBJ2-1|.
CASSEQVQNEQFF
TGTGCCAGCAGTGAGCAGGTACAGAATGAGCAGTTCTTC
>TRBV5-1|TRBD2|TRBJ2-1|.
CASSPSGGPSYNEQFF
TGCGCCAGCAGCCCGAGCGGGGGGCCGTCCTACAATGAGCAGTTCTTC
>TRBV5-1|.|TRBJ1-1|once
CASSLGLNTEAFF
TGCGCCAGCAGCTTGGGTCTGAACACTGAAGCTTTCTTT
>TRBV11-2|.|TRBJ2-2|.
CASSLQGWAGELFF
TGTGCCAGCAGCTTACAGGGTTGGGCTGGGGAGCTGTTTTTT
>TRBV2|.|TRBJ2-3|.
CASSEGMGKLDTQYF
TGTGCCAGCAGTGAGGGGATGGGTAAACTGGATACGCAGTATTTT